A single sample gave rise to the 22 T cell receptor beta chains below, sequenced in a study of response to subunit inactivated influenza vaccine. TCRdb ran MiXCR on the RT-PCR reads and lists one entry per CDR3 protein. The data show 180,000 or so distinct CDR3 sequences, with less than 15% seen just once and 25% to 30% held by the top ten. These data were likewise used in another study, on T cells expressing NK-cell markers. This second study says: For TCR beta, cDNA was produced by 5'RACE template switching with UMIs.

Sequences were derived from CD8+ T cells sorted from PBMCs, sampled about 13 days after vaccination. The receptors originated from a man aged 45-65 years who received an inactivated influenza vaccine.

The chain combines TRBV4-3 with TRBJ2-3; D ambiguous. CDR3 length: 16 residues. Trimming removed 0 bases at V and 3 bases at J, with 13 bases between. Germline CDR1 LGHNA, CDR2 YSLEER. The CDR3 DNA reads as TGCGCCAGCAGCCAAGATCTTGCCAGCGCAACAGATACGCAGTATTTT. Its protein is CASSQDLASATDTQYF.

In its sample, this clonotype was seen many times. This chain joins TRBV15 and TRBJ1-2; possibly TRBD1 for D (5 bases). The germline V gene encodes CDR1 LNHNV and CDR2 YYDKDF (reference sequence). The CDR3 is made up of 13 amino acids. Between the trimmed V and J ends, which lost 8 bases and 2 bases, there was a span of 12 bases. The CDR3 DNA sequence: TGTGCCACCGAGGAGGGGTACAACTATGGCTACACCTTC. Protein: CATEEGYNYGYTF.

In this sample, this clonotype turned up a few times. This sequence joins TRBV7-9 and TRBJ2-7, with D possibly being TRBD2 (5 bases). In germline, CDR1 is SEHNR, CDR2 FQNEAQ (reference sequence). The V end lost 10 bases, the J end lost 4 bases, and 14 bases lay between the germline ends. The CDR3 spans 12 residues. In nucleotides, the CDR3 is TGTGCCAATAGCGCCGGGGATTACGAGCAGTACTTC. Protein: CANSAGDYEQYF.

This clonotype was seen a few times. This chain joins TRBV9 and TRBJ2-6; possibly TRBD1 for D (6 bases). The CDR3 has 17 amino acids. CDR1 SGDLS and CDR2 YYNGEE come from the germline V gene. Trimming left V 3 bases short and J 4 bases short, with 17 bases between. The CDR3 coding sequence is TGTGCCAGCAGCGGGACAGATTCCCCCCTCGGGGCCAACGTCCTGACTTTC. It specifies CASSGTDSPLGANVLTF.

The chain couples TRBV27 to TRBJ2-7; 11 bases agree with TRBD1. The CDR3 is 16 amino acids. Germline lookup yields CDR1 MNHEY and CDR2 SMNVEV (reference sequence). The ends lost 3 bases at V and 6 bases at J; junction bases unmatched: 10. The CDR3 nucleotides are TGTGCCAGCAGTTTGGTTATTGGGACAGGGGGGACCGAGCAGTACTTC. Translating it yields CASSLVIGTGGTEQYF.

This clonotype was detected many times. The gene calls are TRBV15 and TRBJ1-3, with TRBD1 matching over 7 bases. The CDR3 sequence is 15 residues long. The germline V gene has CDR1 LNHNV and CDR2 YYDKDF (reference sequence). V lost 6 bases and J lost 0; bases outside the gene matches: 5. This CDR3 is CATSHDRVSGNTIYF. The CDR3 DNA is TGTGCCACCAGTCACGACAGGGTCTCTGGAAACACCATATATTTT.

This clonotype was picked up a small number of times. The CDR3 reads CASSLLASRDSSSYEQYF. In DNA form, the CDR3 reads TGTGCCAGCAGTTTATTGGCCTCCCGGGACAGCAGCTCCTACGAGCAGTACTTC. This sequence joins TRBV28 and TRBJ2-7, with TRBD1 matching 7 bases. Germline CDR1 is MDHEN and CDR2 is SYDVKM. CDR3 length: 18 amino acids. V lost 1 base and J lost 0; bases outside the gene matches: 12.

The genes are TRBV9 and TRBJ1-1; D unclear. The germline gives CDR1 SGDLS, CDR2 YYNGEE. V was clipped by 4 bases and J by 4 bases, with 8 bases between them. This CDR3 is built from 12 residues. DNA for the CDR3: TGTGCCAGCAGCCTCGTCACCACTGAAGCTTTCTTT. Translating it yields CASSLVTTEAFF.

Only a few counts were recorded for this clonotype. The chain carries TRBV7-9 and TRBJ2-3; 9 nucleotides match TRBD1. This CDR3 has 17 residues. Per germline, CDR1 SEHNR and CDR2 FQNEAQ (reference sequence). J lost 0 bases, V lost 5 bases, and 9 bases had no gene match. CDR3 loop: CASSSSLQGASTDTQYF. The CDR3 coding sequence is TGTGCCAGCAGCAGCTCCCTACAGGGGGCCAGCACAGATACGCAGTATTTT.

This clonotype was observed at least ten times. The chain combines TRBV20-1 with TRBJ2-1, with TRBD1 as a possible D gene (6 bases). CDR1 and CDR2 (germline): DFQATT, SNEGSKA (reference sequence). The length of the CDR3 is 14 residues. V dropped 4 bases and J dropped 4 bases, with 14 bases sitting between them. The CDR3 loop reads CSAMGHQGYNEQFF. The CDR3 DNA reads TGCAGTGCTATGGGACACCAAGGATACAATGAGCAGTTCTTC.

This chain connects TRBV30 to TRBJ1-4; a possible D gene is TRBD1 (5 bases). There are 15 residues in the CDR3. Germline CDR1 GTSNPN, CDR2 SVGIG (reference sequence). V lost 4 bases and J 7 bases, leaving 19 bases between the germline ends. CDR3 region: CAWTSTDSHFEKLFF. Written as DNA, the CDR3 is TGTGCCTGGACTTCTACCGACAGTCACTTTGAAAAACTGTTTTTT.

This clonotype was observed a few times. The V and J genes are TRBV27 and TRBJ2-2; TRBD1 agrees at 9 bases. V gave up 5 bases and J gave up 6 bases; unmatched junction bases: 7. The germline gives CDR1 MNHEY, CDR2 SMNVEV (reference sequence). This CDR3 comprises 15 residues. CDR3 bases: TGTGCCAGCAGTCCGAGGACAGGGGTTCCCGGGGAGCTGTTTTTT. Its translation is CASSPRTGVPGELFF.

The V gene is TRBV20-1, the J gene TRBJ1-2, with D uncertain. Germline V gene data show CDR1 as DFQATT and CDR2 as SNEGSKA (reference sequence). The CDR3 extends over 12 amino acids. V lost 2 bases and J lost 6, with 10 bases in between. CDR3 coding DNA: TGCAGTGCTAGATCCTCGCTCGATGGCTACACCTTC. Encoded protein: CSARSSLDGYTF.

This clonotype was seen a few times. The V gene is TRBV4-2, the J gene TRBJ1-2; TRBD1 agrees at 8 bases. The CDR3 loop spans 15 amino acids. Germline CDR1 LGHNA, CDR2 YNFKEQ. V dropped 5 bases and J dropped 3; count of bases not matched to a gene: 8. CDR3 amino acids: CASSTRTGPDYGYTF. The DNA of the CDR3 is TGTGCCAGCAGCACACGGACAGGGCCGGACTATGGCTACACCTTC.

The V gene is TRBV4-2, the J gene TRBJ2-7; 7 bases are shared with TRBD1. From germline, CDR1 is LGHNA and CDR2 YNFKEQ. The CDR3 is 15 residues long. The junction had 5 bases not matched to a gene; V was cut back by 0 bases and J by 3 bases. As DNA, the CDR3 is TGTGCCAGCAGCCAAGAGGTGGCAGGGGGCTACGAGCAGTACTTC. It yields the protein CASSQEVAGGYEQYF.

DNA of the CDR3: TGTGCCAGCAGTTACCGGGACGGCTACAATGAGCAGTTCTTC. It encodes CASSYRDGYNEQFF. This chain links TRBV6-5 with TRBJ2-1; perhaps D is TRBD1 or TRBD2 (5 bases each). Trimming removed 2 bases from V and 3 bases from J, with 8 bases in between. The CDR3 runs 14 residues. CDR1 is MNHEY, CDR2 SVGAGI, per germline.

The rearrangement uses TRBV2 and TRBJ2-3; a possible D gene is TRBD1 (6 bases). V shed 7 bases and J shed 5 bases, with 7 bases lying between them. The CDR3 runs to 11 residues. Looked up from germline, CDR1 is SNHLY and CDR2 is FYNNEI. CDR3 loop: CASIGGDTQYF. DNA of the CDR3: TGTGCCAGCATAGGGGGAGATACGCAGTATTTT.

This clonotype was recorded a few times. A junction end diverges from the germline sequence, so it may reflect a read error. The CDR3 DNA reads TGTGCCAGCGGCTTACGCGATGAGCAGTTCTTC. Its translation is CASGLRDEQFF. The J gene is TRBJ2-1, the V gene TRBV7-9; D uncertain. The germline V gene has CDR1 SEHNR and CDR2 FQNEAQ (reference sequence). The CDR3 covers 11 residues. The variable domain in full, with the rest retrieved from reference TRBV7-9 and TRBJ2-1, is DTGVSQNPRHKITKRGQNVTFRCDPISEHNRLYWYRQTLGQGPEFLTYFQNEAQLEKSRLLSDRFSAERPKGSFSTLEIQRTEQGDSAMYLCASGLRDEQFFGPGTRLTVL.

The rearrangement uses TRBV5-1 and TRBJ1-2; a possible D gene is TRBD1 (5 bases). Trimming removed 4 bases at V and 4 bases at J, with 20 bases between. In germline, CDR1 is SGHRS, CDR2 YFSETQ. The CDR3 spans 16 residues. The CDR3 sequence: CASSPEGRVVRYGYTF. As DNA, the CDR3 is TGCGCCAGCAGCCCGGAGGGCAGGGTGGTTCGCTATGGCTACACCTTC. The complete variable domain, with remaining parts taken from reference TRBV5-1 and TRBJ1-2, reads KAGVTQTPRYLIKTRGQQVTLSCSPISGHRSVSWYQQTPGQGLQFLFEYFSETQRNKGNFPGRFSGRQFSNSRSEMNVSTLELGDSALYLCASSPEGRVVRYGYTFGSGTRLTVV.

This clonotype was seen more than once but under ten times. CDR3 sequence: CATSRGDPAGGFGYTF. CDR3 in DNA: TGTGCCACCAGCAGAGGGGACCCGGCAGGGGGGTTTGGCTACACCTTC. The chain combines TRBV15 with TRBJ1-2; 7 bases are shared with TRBD1. V gave up 1 base and J gave up 7 bases; unmatched junction bases: 12. Germline loops: CDR1 LNHNV, CDR2 YYDKDF (reference sequence). The CDR3 extends over 16 amino acids.

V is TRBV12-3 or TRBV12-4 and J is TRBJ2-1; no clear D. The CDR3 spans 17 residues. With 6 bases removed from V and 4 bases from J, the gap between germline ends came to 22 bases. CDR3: CASSLKWGTEIYNEQFF. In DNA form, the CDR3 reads TGTGCCAGCAGCTTAAAATGGGGAACAGAGATTTACAATGAGCAGTTCTTC.

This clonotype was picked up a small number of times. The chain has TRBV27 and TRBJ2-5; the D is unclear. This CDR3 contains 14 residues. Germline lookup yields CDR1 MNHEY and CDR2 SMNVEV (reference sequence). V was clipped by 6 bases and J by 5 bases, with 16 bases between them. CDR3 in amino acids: CASSKGPPRETQYF. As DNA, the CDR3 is TGTGCCAGCAGCAAAGGGCCTCCCAGGGAGACCCAGTACTTC.